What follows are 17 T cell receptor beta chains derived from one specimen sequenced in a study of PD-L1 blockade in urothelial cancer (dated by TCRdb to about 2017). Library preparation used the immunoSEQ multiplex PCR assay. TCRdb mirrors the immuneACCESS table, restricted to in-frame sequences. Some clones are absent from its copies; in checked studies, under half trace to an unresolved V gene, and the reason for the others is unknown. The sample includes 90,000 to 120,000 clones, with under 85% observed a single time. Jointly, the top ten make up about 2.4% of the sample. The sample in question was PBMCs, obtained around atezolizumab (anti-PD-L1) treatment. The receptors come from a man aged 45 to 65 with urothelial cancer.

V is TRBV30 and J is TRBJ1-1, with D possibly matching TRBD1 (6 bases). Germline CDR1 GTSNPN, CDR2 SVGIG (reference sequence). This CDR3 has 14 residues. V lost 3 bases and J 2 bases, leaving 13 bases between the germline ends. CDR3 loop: CAWSTTGTNTEAFF. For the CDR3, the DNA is TGTGCCTGGAGCACGACAGGTACAAACACTGAAGCTTTCTTT.

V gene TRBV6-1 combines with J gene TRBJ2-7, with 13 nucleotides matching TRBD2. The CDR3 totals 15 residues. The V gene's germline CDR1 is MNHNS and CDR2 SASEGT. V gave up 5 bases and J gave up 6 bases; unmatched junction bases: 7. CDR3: CASSKGLAGATEQYF. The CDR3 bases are TGTGCCAGCAGTAAAGGACTAGCGGGAGCCACCGAGCAGTACTTC.

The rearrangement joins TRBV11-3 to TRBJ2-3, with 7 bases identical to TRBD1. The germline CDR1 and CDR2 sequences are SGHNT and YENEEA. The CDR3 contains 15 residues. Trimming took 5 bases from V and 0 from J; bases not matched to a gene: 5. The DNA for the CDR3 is TGTGCCAGCAGCCCAGGACAGGCCAGCACAGATACGCAGTATTTT. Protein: CASSPGQASTDTQYF.

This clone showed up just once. In DNA form, the CDR3 reads TGTGCCAGCAGCCCTCGGGGCGGGAGTCTCCATGAGCAGTTCTTC. Its translation: CASSPRGGSLHEQFF. The chain joins TRBV6-6 to TRBJ2-1; 7 nucleotides align to TRBD2. This CDR3 has 15 amino acids. After removal of 6 bases from V and 8 bases from J, the junction contained 13 bases not matched to a gene. The germline CDR1 and CDR2 sequences are MNHNY and SVGAGI (reference sequence).

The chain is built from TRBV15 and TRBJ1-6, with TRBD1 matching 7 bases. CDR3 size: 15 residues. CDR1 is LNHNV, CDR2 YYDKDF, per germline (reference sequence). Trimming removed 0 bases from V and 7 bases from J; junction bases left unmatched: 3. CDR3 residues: CATSRERGQNSPLHF. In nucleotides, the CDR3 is TGTGCCACCAGCAGAGAAAGGGGACAGAATTCACCCCTCCACTTT.

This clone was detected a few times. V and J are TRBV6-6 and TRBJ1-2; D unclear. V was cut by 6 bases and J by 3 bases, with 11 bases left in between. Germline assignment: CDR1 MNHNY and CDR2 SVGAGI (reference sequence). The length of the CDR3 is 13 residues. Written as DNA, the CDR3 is TGTGCCAGCAGGTTACATGATGACTATGGCTACACCTTC. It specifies CASRLHDDYGYTF.

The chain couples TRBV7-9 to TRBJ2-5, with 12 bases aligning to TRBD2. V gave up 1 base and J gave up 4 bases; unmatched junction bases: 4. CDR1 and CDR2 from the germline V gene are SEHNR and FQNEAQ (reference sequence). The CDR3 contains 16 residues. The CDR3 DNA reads TGTGCCAGCAGCTTAGGACTAGCGGGAGCAGTAGAGACCCAGTACTTC. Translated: CASSLGLAGAVETQYF.

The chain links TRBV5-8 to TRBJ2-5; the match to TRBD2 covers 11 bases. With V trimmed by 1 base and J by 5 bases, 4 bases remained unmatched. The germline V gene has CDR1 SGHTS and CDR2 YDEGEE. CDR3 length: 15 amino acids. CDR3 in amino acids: CASSLTSGSKETQYF. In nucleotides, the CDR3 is TGTGCCAGCAGCTTGACTAGCGGGAGTAAGGAGACCCAGTACTTC.

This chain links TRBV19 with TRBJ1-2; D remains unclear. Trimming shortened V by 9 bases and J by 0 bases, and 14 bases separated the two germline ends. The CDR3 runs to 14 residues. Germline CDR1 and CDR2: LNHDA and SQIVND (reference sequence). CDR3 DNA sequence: TGTGCCAGCACAGCAGTAACAACTAACTATGGCTACACCTTC. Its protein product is CASTAVTTNYGYTF.

CDR3 loop: CASSFRTGGTNTEAFF. In DNA form, the CDR3 reads TGTGCCAGCAGCTTTAGGACAGGGGGCACGAACACTGAAGCTTTCTTT. The chain uses TRBV7-2 and TRBJ1-1; 11 nucleotides match TRBD1. The CDR3 runs 16 residues. The germline V gene encodes CDR1 SGHTA and CDR2 FQGNSA. Trimming removed 3 bases from V and 1 base from J; junction bases left unmatched: 4.

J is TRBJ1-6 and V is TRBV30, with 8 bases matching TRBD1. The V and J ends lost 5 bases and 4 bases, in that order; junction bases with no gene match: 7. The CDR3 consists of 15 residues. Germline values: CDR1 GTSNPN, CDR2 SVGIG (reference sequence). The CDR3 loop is CAWGGQGFYNSPLHF. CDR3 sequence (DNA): TGTGCCTGGGGAGGACAGGGATTTTATAATTCACCCCTCCACTTT.

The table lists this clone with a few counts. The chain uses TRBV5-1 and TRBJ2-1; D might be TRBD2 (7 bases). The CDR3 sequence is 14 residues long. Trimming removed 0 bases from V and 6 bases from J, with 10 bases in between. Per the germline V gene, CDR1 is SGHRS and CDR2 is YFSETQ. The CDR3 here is CASSLVGGGNEQFF. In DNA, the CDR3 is TGCGCCAGCAGCTTGGTGGGAGGGGGCAATGAGCAGTTCTTC.

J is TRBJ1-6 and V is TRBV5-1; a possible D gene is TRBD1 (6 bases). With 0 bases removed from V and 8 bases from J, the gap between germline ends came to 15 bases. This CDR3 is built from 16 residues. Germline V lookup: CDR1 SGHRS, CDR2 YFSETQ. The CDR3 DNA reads TGCGCCAGCAGCTTGGGGACCGGGACAAAGGATTCACCCCTCCACTTT. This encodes CASSLGTGTKDSPLHF.

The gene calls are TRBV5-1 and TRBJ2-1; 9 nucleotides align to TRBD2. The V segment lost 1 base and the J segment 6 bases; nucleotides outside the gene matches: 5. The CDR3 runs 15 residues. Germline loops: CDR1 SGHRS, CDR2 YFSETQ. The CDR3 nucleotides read TGCGCCAGCAGCTTGTCCCTAGCGGGACGCAATGAGCAGTTCTTC. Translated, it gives CASSLSLAGRNEQFF.

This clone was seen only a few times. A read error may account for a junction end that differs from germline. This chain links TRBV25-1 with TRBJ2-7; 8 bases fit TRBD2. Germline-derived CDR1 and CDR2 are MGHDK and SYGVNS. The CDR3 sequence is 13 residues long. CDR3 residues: CASRAGASSEQYF. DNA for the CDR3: TGTGCCAGCAGAGCGGGAGCCTCCTCCGAGCAGTACTTC.

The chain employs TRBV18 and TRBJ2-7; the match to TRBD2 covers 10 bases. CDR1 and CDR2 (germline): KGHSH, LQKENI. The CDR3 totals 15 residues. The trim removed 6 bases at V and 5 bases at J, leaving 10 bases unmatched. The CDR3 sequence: CASSLSSGRPHEQYF. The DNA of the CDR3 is TGTGCCAGCTCGCTTAGTAGCGGGAGGCCCCACGAGCAGTACTTC.

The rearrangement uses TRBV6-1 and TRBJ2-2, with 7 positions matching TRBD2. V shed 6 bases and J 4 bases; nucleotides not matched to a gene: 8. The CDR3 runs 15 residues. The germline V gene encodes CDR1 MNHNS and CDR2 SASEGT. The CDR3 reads CASRQSLALTGELFF. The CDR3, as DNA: TGTGCCAGCAGGCAGTCACTAGCGCTCACCGGGGAGCTGTTTTTT.